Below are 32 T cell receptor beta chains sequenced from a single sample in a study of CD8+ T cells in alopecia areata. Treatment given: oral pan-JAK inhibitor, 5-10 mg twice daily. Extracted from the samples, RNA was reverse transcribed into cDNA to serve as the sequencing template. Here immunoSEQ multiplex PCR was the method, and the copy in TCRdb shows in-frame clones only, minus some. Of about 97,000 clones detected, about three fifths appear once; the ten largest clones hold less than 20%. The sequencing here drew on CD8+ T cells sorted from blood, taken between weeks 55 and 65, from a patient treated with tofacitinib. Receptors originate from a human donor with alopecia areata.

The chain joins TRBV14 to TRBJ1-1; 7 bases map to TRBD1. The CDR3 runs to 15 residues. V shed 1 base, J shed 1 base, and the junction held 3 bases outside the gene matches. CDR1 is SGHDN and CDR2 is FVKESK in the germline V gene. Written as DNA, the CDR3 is TGTGCCAGCAGCCAAGCGGGACAGACGAACACTGAAGCTTTCTTT. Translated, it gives CASSQAGQTNTEAFF.

The CDR3 here is CSVEKTSPNYGYTF. CDR3 DNA: TGCAGCGTTGAGAAGACATCTCCTAACTATGGCTACACCTTC. V usage is TRBV29-1 and J usage is TRBJ1-2; unclear D gene. Germline lookup yields CDR1 SQVTM and CDR2 ANQGSEA. This CDR3 has 14 amino acids. Trimming pared 3 bases from V and 0 bases from J, leaving 11 bases between.

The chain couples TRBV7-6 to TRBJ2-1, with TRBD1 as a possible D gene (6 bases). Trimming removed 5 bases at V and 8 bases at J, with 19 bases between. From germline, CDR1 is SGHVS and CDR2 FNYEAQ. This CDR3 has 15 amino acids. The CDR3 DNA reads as TGTGCCAGCAGCAGATCCACAGGGTTGAGCGATGAGCAGTTCTTC. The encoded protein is CASSRSTGLSDEQFF.

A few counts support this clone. The CDR3 DNA sequence: TGTGCCAGCAGCTTGTTTGGCTCCTACGAGCAGTACTTC. Protein product: CASSLFGSYEQYF. The V gene is TRBV5-4, the J gene TRBJ2-7; D uncertain. Germline V gives CDR1 SGHNT, CDR2 YYREEE (reference sequence). Trimming took 1 base from V and 0 from J, leaving 5 bases between them. The CDR3 totals 13 residues.

The DNA of the CDR3 is TGCGCCAGCAGCTTGGCCGTCAGCCAAGAGACCCAGTACTTC. Amino acids: CASSLAVSQETQYF. The rearrangement links TRBV5-1 to TRBJ2-5; D unresolved. Germline CDR1 reads SGHRS; CDR2 reads YFSETQ. V lost 0 bases and J 1 base, leaving 7 bases between the germline ends. This CDR3 comprises 14 residues.

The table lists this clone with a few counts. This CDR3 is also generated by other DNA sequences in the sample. CDR3 region: CASSLTSGGYNEQFF. In nucleotides, the CDR3 is TGTGCCAGCAGCCTCACTAGCGGGGGGTACAATGAGCAGTTCTTC. This chain connects TRBV7-9 to TRBJ2-1, with 12 bases fitting TRBD2. The CDR3 has 15 amino acids. In germline, CDR1 is SEHNR, CDR2 FQNEAQ (reference sequence). V shed 5 bases and J 4 bases; nucleotides not matched to a gene: 3.

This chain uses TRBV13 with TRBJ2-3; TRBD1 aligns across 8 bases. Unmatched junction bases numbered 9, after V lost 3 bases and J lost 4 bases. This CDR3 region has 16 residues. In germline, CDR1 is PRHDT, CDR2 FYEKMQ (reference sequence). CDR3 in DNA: TGTGCCAGCAGCTTTTCCGGCAGGGGGCATGCAGATACGCAGTATTTT. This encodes CASSFSGRGHADTQYF.

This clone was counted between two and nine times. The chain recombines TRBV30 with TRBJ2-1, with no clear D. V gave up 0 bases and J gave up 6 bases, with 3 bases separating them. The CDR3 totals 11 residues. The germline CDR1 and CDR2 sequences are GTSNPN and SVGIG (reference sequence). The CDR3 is CAWSVSNEQFF. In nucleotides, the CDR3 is TGTGCCTGGAGTGTAAGCAATGAGCAGTTCTTC. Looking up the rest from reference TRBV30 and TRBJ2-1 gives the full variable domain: SQTIHQWPATLVQPVGSPLSLECTVEGTSNPNLYWYRQAAGRGLQLLFYSVGIGQISSEVPQNLSASRPQDRQFILSSKKLLLSDSGFYLCAWSVSNEQFFGPGTRLTVL.

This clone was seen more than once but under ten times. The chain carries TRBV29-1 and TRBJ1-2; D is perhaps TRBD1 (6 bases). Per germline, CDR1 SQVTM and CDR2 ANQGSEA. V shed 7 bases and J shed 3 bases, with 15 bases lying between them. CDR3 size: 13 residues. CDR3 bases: TGCAGCGCCGCGGGGGGGGCGGACTATGGCTACACCTTC. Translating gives CSAAGGADYGYTF. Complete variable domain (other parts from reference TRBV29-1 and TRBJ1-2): SAVISQKPSRDICQRGTSLTIQCQVDSQVTMMFWYRQQPGQSLTLIATANQGSEATYESGFVIDKFPISRPNLTFSTLTVSNMSPEDSSIYLCSAAGGADYGYTFGSGTRLTVV.

For the CDR3, the DNA is TGTGCCAGCAGCGGTTCGTGGGAATACGCATGCACCTTC. Translated, it gives CASSGSWEYACTF. The genes are TRBV6-1 and TRBJ1-2; no reliable D call. Deletions cut 6 bases from V and 13 bases from J, with 21 bases between. The germline gives CDR1 MNHNS, CDR2 SASEGT. This CDR3 contains 13 residues.

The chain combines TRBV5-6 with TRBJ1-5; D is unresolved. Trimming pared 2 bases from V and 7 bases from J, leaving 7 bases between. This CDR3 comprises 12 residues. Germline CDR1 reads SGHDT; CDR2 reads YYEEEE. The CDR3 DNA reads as TGTGCCAGCAGCTTAGGTTACCAGCCCCAGCATTTT. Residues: CASSLGYQPQHF.

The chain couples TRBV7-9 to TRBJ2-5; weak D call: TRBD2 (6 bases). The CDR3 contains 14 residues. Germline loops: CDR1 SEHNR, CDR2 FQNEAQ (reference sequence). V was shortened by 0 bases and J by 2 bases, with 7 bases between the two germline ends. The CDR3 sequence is CASSLAGTQETQYF. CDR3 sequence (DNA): TGTGCCAGCAGCTTAGCGGGGACTCAAGAGACCCAGTACTTC.

CDR3 DNA sequence: TGTGCCAGCAGCCCTACAGCATATAATTCACCCCTCCACTTT. Protein: CASSPTAYNSPLHF. The chain recombines TRBV4-2 with TRBJ1-6, with D hard to call. CDR1 and CDR2 (germline): LGHNA, YNFKEQ. CDR3 size: 14 residues. Trimming removed 4 bases from V and 4 bases from J, with 8 bases in between.

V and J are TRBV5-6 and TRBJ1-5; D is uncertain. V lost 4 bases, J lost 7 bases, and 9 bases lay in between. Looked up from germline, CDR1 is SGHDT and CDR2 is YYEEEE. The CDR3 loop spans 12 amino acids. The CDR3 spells CASSDGRQPQHF. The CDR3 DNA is TGTGCCAGCAGCGACGGGAGGCAGCCCCAGCATTTT.

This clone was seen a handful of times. The DNA for the CDR3 is TGTGCCAGCAGCTTGGGGGTCACCGGGGAGCTGTTTTTT. Its translation is CASSLGVTGELFF. The chain recombines TRBV13 with TRBJ2-2; D tentatively reads TRBD1 or TRBD2 (5 bases each). Germline values: CDR1 PRHDT, CDR2 FYEKMQ (reference sequence). This CDR3 region has 13 residues. V was trimmed by 3 bases and J by 4 bases, leaving 6 bases between them.

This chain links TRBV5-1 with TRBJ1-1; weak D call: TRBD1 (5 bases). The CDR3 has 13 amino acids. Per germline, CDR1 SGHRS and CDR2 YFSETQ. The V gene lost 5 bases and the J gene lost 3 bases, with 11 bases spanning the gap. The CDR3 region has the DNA TGCGCCAGCAGACCCGGGGGTGACACTGAAGCTTTCTTT. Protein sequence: CASRPGGDTEAFF.

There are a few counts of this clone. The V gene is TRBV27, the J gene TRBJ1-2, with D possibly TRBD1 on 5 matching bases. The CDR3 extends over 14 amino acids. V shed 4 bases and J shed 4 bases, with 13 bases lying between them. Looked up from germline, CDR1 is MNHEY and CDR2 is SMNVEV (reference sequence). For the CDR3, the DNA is TGTGCCAGCAGTTCGTCCAACGGGGGCTATGGCTACACCTTC. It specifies CASSSSNGGYGYTF.

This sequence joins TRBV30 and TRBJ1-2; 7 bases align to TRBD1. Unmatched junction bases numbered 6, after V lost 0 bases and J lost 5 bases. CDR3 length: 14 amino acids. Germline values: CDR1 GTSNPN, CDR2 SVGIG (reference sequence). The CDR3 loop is CAWSVEGAPYGYTF. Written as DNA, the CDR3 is TGTGCCTGGAGTGTAGAGGGGGCCCCTTATGGCTACACCTTC.

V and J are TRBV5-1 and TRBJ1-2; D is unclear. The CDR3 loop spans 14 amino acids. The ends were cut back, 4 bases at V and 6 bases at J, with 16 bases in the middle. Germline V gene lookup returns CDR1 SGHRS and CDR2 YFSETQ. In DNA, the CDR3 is TGCGCCAGCAGCGATCGACGGGTTTCCGATGGCTACACCTTC. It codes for CASSDRRVSDGYTF. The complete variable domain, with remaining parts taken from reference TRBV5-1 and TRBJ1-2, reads KAGVTQTPRYLIKTRGQQVTLSCSPISGHRSVSWYQQTPGQGLQFLFEYFSETQRNKGNFPGRFSGRQFSNSRSEMNVSTLELGDSALYLCASSDRRVSDGYTFGSGTRLTVV.

The CDR3 region has the DNA TGTGCCAGCAGCTTAGGACAGATCTACGAGCAGTACTTC. Residues: CASSLGQIYEQYF. The chain combines TRBV7-9 with TRBJ2-7; D possibly corresponds to TRBD1 (5 bases). Germline assignment: CDR1 SEHNR and CDR2 FQNEAQ (reference sequence). The CDR3 is 13 residues long. Trimming removed 1 base at V and 3 bases at J, with 7 bases between.

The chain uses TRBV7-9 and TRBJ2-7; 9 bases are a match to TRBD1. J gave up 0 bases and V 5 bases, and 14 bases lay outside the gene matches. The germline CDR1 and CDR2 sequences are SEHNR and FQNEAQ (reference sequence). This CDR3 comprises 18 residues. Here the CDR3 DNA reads TGTGCCAGCAGCCCCGGCCCCGGACAGGGGCCTAACTCCTACGAGCAGTACTTC. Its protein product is CASSPGPGQGPNSYEQYF.

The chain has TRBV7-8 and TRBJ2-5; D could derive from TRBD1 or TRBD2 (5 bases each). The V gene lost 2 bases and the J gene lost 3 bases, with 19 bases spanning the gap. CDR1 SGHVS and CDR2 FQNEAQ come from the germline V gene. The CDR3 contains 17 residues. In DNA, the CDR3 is TGTGCCAGCAGCTTATTACAATTACAGGCCGGGAAAGAGACCCAGTACTTC. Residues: CASSLLQLQAGKETQYF.

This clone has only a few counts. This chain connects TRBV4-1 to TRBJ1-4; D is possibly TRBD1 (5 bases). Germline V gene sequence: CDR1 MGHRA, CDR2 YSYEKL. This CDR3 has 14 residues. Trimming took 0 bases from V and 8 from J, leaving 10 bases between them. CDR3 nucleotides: TGCGCCAGCAGCCAAGATCTGAGGGGAGAAAAACTGTTTTTT. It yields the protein CASSQDLRGEKLFF.

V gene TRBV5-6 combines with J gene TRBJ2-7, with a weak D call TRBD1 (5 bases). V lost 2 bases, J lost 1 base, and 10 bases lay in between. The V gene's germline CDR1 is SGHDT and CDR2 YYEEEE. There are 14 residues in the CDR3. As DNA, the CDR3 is TGTGCCAGCAGCTTTGGAAGGGGTTCCTACGAGCAGTACTTC. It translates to CASSFGRGSYEQYF. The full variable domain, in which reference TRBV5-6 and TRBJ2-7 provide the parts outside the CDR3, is DAGVTQSPTHLIKTRGQQVTLRCSPKSGHDTVSWYQQALGQGPQFIFQYYEEEERQRGNFPDRFSGHQFPNYSSELNVNALLLGDSALYLCASSFGRGSYEQYFGPGTRLTVT.

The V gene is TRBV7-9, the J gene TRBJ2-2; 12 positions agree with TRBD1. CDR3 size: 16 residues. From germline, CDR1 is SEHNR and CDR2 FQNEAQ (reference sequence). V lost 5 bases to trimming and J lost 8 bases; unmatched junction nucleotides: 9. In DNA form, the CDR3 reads TGTGCCAGCAGCGCCGGGACAGGGGGCGCGGTGGGGGAGCTGTTTTTT. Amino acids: CASSAGTGGAVGELFF.

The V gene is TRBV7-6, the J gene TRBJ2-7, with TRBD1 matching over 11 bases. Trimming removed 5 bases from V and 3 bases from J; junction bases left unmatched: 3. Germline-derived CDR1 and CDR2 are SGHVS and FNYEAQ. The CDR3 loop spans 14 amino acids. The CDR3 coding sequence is TGTGCCAGCAGCGAAGGGACAGGGGGCTACGAGCAGTACTTC. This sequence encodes CASSEGTGGYEQYF.

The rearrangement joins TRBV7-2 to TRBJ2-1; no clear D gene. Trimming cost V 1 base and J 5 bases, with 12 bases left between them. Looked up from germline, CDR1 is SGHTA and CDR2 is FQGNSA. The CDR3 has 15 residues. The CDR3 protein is CASSLEVGLNNEQFF. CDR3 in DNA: TGTGCCAGCAGCTTAGAGGTTGGCCTGAACAATGAGCAGTTCTTC.

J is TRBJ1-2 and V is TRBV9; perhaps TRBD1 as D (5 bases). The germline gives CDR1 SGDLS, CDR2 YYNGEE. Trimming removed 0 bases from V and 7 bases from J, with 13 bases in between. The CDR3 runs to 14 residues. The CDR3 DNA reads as TGTGCCAGCAGCGTAGGGACATTGAAATCTGGCTACACCTTC. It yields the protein CASSVGTLKSGYTF.

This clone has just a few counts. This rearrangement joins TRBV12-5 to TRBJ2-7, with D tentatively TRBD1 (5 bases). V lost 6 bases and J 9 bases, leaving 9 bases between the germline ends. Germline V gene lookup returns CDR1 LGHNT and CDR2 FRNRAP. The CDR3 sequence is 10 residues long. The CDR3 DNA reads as TGTGCTAGTGGGGAAGGGGTGCAGTACTTC. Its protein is CASGEGVQYF.

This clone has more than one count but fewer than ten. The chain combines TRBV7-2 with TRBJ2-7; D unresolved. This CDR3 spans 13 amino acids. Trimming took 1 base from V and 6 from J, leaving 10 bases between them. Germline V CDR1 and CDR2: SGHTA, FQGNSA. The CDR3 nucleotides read TGTGCCAGCAGCTTAGGTTCTTTTCGCGAGCAGTACTTC. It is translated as CASSLGSFREQYF.

Here the CDR3 reads CASSPETGEQFF. The CDR3 DNA reads as TGTGCCAGCAGCCCCGAGACGGGTGAGCAGTTCTTC. The genes are TRBV7-9 and TRBJ2-1; D is uncertain. The CDR3 length is 12 residues. V lost 5 bases to trimming and J lost 9 bases, with 11 bases between them. The V gene's germline CDR1 is SEHNR and CDR2 FQNEAQ (reference sequence).

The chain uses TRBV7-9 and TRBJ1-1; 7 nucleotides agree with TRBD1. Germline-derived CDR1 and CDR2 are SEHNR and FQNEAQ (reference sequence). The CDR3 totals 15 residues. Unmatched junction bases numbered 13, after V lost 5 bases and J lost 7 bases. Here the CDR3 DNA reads TGTGCCAGCAGCAAATCGGACAGGAGCCGTATTGAAGCTTTCTTT. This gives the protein CASSKSDRSRIEAFF. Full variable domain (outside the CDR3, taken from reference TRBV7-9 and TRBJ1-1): DTGVSQNPRHKITKRGQNVTFRCDPISEHNRLYWYRQTLGQGPEFLTYFQNEAQLEKSRLLSDRFSAERPKGSFSTLEIQRTEQGDSAMYLCASSKSDRSRIEAFFGQGTRLTVV.